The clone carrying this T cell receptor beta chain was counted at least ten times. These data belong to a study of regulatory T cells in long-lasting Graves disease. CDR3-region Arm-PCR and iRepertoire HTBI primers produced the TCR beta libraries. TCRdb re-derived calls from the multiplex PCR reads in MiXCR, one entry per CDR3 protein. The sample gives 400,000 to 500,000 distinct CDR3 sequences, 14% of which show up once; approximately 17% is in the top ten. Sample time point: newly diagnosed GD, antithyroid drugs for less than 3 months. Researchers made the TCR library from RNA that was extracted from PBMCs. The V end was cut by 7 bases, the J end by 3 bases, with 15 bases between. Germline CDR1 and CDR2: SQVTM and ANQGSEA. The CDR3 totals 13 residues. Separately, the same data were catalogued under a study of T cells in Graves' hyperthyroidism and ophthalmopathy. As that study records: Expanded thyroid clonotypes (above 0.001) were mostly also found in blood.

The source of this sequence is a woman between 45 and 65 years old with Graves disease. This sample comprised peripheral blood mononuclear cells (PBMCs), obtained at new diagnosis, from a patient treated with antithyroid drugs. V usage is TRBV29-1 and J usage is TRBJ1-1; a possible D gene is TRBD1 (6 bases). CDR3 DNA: TGCAGCGGCCTGACCGCAGGGGACACTGAAGCTTTCTTT. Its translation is CSGLTAGDTEAFF.